These 29 T cell receptor beta chains originate from one sample sequenced in a study of human T cells and chemical hapten exposure. Noted time point: pre-sensitization, week 0. Regarding treatment: therapeutic diphenylcyclopropenone sensitization with weekly scalp DPC. One entry per CDR3 protein results from TCRdb running MiXCR on the RACE reads. The repertoire holds some 300,000 distinct CDR3 sequences, with around 5.5% as singletons. The material sequenced was whole blood, taken in connection with sensitization to the hapten diphenylcyclopropenone (DPC). Receptors were obtained from a young woman with alopecia areata. Some clones in this sample may be carry-over from other donors' samples.

The rearrangement links TRBV6-5 to TRBJ2-3; D is unclear. Trimming took off 2 bases at V and 2 bases at J, with 8 bases between the two ends. CDR3 length: 14 residues. Germline-derived CDR1 and CDR2 are MNHEY and SVGAGI. This CDR3 reads CASSYRAYTDTQYF. As DNA, the CDR3 is TGTGCCAGCAGTTACCGGGCCTACACAGATACGCAGTATTTT.

This clonotype was seen ten or more times. V is TRBV4-3 and J is TRBJ2-1; perhaps TRBD1 as D (6 bases). The V and J ends lost 5 bases and 6 bases respectively, with 17 bases between them. CDR3 length: 15 amino acids. The germline gives CDR1 LGHNA, CDR2 YSLEER. CDR3 nucleotides: TGCGCCAGCAGCTATTGGGCTATGGGGGCCAATGAGCAGTTCTTC. It encodes CASSYWAMGANEQFF.

The chain links TRBV12-3 or TRBV12-4 to TRBJ1-1, with 7 positions matching TRBD1. V was clipped by 6 bases and J by 6 bases; unmatched bases: 7. This CDR3 spans 13 amino acids. As DNA, the CDR3 is TGTGCCAGCAGCCCGACAGGGCTCCCTGAAGCTTTCTTT. Its translation is CASSPTGLPEAFF.

The rearrangement links TRBV24-1 to TRBJ2-1, with D tentatively TRBD2 (5 bases). Per germline, CDR1 KGHDR and CDR2 SFDVKD. CDR3 length equals 14 residues. The germline V and J ends were trimmed by 6 bases and 1 base, with 9 bases remaining between them. As DNA, the CDR3 is TGTGCCACCAGTAAACCGGGGTCCTACAATGAGCAGTTCTTC. Translation gives CATSKPGSYNEQFF.

The chain is built from TRBV2 and TRBJ2-3, with D possibly being TRBD2 (5 bases). This CDR3 has 14 residues. The germline CDR1 and CDR2 sequences are SNHLY and FYNNEI. Trimming left V 7 bases short and J 0 bases short, with 11 bases between. CDR3: CASTQRLSTDTQYF. The CDR3 bases are TGTGCCAGCACGCAGCGGCTAAGCACAGATACGCAGTATTTT.

This clonotype was detected ten times or more. V usage is TRBV7-6 and J usage is TRBJ2-3; 9 nucleotides agree with TRBD1. Germline V lookup: CDR1 SGHVS, CDR2 FNYEAQ. J was trimmed by 4 bases and V by 0 bases; bases with no gene match: 8. The CDR3 has 17 amino acids. The CDR3: CASSLAAGQGYADTQYF. The CDR3 DNA follows: TGTGCCAGCAGCTTAGCCGCGGGACAGGGTTACGCAGATACGCAGTATTTT.

V is TRBV5-1 and J is TRBJ1-2; D is undetermined. Germline assignment: CDR1 SGHRS and CDR2 YFSETQ. V was clipped by 0 bases and J by 4 bases, with 13 bases between them. The CDR3 runs 15 residues. In DNA, the CDR3 is TGCGCCAGCAGCTTGGTGTGGTCGGGTCTCTATGGCTACACCTTC. Its protein product is CASSLVWSGLYGYTF.

In its sample, this clonotype was seen many times. The chain has TRBV11-2 and TRBJ1-2; TRBD1 might be the D (6 bases). The germline gives CDR1 SGHAT, CDR2 FQNNGV. V was clipped by 1 base and J by 8 bases, with 11 bases between them. CDR3 length: 13 amino acids. The CDR3: CASSLVRGGGYTF. CDR3 nucleotide sequence: TGTGCCAGCAGCTTAGTCAGGGGAGGCGGCTACACCTTC.

V and J are TRBV6-2 or TRBV6-3 and TRBJ2-1; no clear D. CDR3 length: 15 residues. Trimming cost V 8 bases and J 5 bases, with 19 bases left between them. Germline V gene data show CDR1 as MNHEY and CDR2 as SVGEGT. CDR3 in amino acids: CASRTAMLRHNEQFF. DNA for the CDR3: TGTGCCAGCCGAACGGCCATGCTGAGGCACAATGAGCAGTTCTTC.

The rearrangement uses TRBV10-3 and TRBJ2-7, with D uncertain. CDR1 is ENHRY and CDR2 is SYGVKD in the germline V gene. This CDR3 comprises 14 residues. V lost 0 bases to trimming and J lost 2 bases, with 8 bases between them. CDR3 protein: CAISESTDTYEQYF. The CDR3 region has the DNA TGTGCCATCAGTGAGTCGACCGATACCTACGAGCAGTACTTC.

The genes are TRBV3-1 and TRBJ2-7; tentative D call: TRBD1 (6 bases). The CDR3 is made up of 13 amino acids. The V gene lost 0 bases and the J gene lost 7 bases, with 10 bases spanning the gap. CDR1 and CDR2 (germline): LGHDT, YNNKEL (reference sequence). CDR3 sequence: CASSQEKGEEQYF. CDR3 DNA sequence: TGTGCCAGCAGCCAAGAAAAGGGGGAAGAGCAGTACTTC.

This clonotype was detected ten times or more. V gene TRBV12-3 or TRBV12-4 combines with J gene TRBJ1-6; D may be TRBD1 (5 bases). V lost 6 bases, J lost 10 bases, and 16 bases lay in between. The length of the CDR3 is 14 residues. CDR3 region: CASSPGQGGSPLHF. The DNA of the CDR3 is TGTGCCAGCAGCCCAGGTCAGGGTGGATCACCCCTCCACTTT.

This clonotype was detected a few times. The chain carries TRBV27 and TRBJ1-1; the D gene is possibly TRBD1 (6 bases). CDR1 MNHEY and CDR2 SMNVEV come from the germline V gene (reference sequence). This CDR3 region has 14 residues. V lost 5 bases and J 3 bases, leaving 13 bases between the germline ends. CDR3 sequence: CASSLGGADTEAFF. For the CDR3, the DNA is TGTGCCAGCAGTCTGGGGGGGGCGGACACTGAAGCTTTCTTT.

This clonotype was counted at least ten times. The chain combines TRBV4-2 with TRBJ2-2; 7 nucleotides match TRBD2. Trimming cost V 2 bases and J 5 bases; bases outside gene matches: 5. There are 15 residues in the CDR3. The V gene's germline CDR1 is LGHNA and CDR2 YNFKEQ. The CDR3 nucleotides read TGTGCCAGCAGCCAACGATCTAGCGGTACCGGGGAGCTGTTTTTT. Amino acid sequence: CASSQRSSGTGELFF.

The V call is TRBV6-1, the J call TRBJ2-5; D ambiguous. V was cut by 0 bases and J by 0 bases, with 11 bases left in between. Per germline, CDR1 MNHNS and CDR2 SASEGT. There are 16 residues in the CDR3. The CDR3 DNA follows: TGTGCCAGCAGTGAAGCCGCGAGAGAGTACCAAGAGACCCAGTACTTC. Its translation: CASSEAAREYQETQYF.

The table lists this clonotype with a few counts. The chain uses TRBV29-1 and TRBJ1-1; 7 bases match TRBD1. CDR3 length equals 11 residues. The V and J ends lost 7 bases and 8 bases, in that order; junction bases with no gene match: 7. The germline V gene has CDR1 SQVTM and CDR2 ANQGSEA. This chain's CDR3 is CSARRGHEAFF. The CDR3 region has the DNA TGCAGCGCCCGAAGGGGGCACGAAGCTTTCTTT.

The chain uses TRBV7-9 and TRBJ1-6, with TRBD1 as a possible D gene (5 bases). Germline V gene data show CDR1 as SEHNR and CDR2 as FQNEAQ (reference sequence). V dropped 5 bases and J dropped 5 bases, with 10 bases sitting between them. CDR3 length equals 14 residues. CDR3 DNA: TGTGCCAGCAGCCCCGACAGCGATAATTCACCCCTCCACTTT. It translates to CASSPDSDNSPLHF.

This clonotype was seen a handful of times. The chain combines TRBV3-1 with TRBJ2-5; D ambiguous. The CDR3 spans 12 residues. The V gene's germline CDR1 is LGHDT and CDR2 YNNKEL (reference sequence). V was pared by 3 bases and J by 5 bases, with 7 bases between. The CDR3 is CASSQISETQYF. DNA of the CDR3: TGTGCCAGCAGCCAGATATCGGAGACCCAGTACTTC.

In this sample, this clonotype turned up many times. The chain has TRBV7-2 and TRBJ2-7, with a possible D match to TRBD1 (6 bases). Germline values: CDR1 SGHTA, CDR2 FQGNSA. The V end was cut by 2 bases, the J end by 1 base, with 15 bases between. The CDR3 sequence is 16 residues long. CDR3 DNA sequence: TGTGCCAGCAGCTTACTCGGGGCAGGGGCGTCCTACGAGCAGTACTTC. It specifies CASSLLGAGASYEQYF.

This clonotype has more than one count but fewer than ten. V gene TRBV24-1 combines with J gene TRBJ2-7; TRBD1 aligns across 8 bases. The V and J ends lost 4 bases and 6 bases, in that order; junction bases with no gene match: 10. The CDR3 loop spans 15 amino acids. CDR1 KGHDR and CDR2 SFDVKD come from the germline V gene. The CDR3 reads CATSDVSTGEVEQYF. The CDR3 region has the DNA TGTGCCACCAGTGACGTTTCGACAGGGGAGGTCGAGCAGTACTTC.

This clonotype showed up just a few times. This rearrangement joins TRBV7-2 to TRBJ2-1, with D maybe TRBD2 (6 bases). The germline V and J ends were trimmed by 4 bases and 4 bases, with 11 bases remaining between them. Germline V CDR1 and CDR2: SGHTA, FQGNSA. CDR3 length: 14 residues. CDR3 sequence (DNA): TGTGCCAGCAGCTCAACGGGGGTATACAATGAGCAGTTCTTC. It is translated as CASSSTGVYNEQFF.

The chain is built from TRBV7-2 and TRBJ2-1, with D possibly TRBD2 on 6 matching bases. The CDR3 is 14 amino acids. The germline V gene has CDR1 SGHTA and CDR2 FQGNSA. V was pared by 2 bases and J by 7 bases, with 12 bases between. The CDR3 loop is CASSLSPGRNEQFF. The CDR3, as DNA: TGTGCCAGCAGCTTAAGCCCGGGGAGGAATGAGCAGTTCTTC.

CDR3 bases: TGTGCCAGCAGCTTAGCATTTAGCGGGGGGGGAAGCACAGATACGCAGTATTTT. Its protein product is CASSLAFSGGGSTDTQYF. This chain links TRBV7-2 with TRBJ2-3; 11 bases are a match to TRBD2. Germline V gene data show CDR1 as SGHTA and CDR2 as FQGNSA. This CDR3 is 18 amino acids long. V trimming: 0 bases; J trimming: 0 bases; junction bases outside the gene matches: 5.

This clonotype was counted once. This clone may be a read error of a much larger clone one base away. The CDR3 carries no conserved terminal phenylalanine or tryptophan, so it likely arises from a read error. The rearrangement links TRBV27 to TRBJ2-1, with TRBD2 matching 9 bases. Germline V CDR1 and CDR2: MNHEY, SMNVEV (reference sequence). The CDR3 contains 18 residues. V shed 4 bases and J 5 bases; nucleotides not matched to a gene: 15. CDR3 region: CASSSNFFLAGTDNEQFL. Written as DNA, the CDR3 is TGTGCCAGCAGTTCCAATTTCTTTCTAGCGGGGACCGACAATGAGCAGTTCTTA.

A word on this clonotype: A much larger clone differs from this one at a single base, so this may be a read error. This chain connects TRBV20-1 to TRBJ2-1, with unresolved D. The CDR3 consists of 14 residues. Per the germline V gene, CDR1 is DFQATT and CDR2 is SNEGSKA (reference sequence). For the CDR3, the DNA is TGCAGTGCTAGAGCGTTTAGCTCCTACTATGAGCAGTTCTTC. Translating it yields CSARAFSSYYEQFF.

This clonotype has only a few counts. The chain recombines TRBV13 with TRBJ2-5, with 8 bases fitting TRBD2. Germline CDR1 is PRHDT and CDR2 is FYEKMQ (reference sequence). There are 15 residues in the CDR3. J was trimmed by 2 bases and V by 3 bases; bases with no gene match: 5. The CDR3 DNA reads TGTGCCAGCAGCTTCAGCGGGGGCCGACAAGAGACCCAGTACTTC. It encodes CASSFSGGRQETQYF.

This clonotype came up a few times. The V gene is TRBV12-3 or TRBV12-4, the J gene TRBJ2-5, with TRBD1 matching 10 bases. The CDR3 is 16 amino acids. V shed 5 bases and J 0 bases; nucleotides not matched to a gene: 6. CDR3 bases: TGTGCCAGCAGTAGAAAGGGACAGGGGCACCAAGAGACCCAGTACTTC. Its translation is CASSRKGQGHQETQYF.

V is TRBV20-1 and J is TRBJ1-2, with D possibly TRBD1 on 6 matching bases. CDR1 is DFQATT, CDR2 SNEGSKA, per germline (reference sequence). The germline V and J ends were trimmed by 5 bases and 1 base, with 14 bases remaining between them. This CDR3 contains 14 residues. The CDR3 loop is CSAPRDTNNYGYTF. In nucleotides, the CDR3 is TGCAGTGCTCCCCGGGACACGAATAACTATGGCTACACCTTC.

The table lists this clonotype with a few counts. This rearrangement joins TRBV7-2 to TRBJ1-3, with a tentative D call TRBD1 (6 bases). Deletions cut 5 bases from V and 3 bases from J, with 17 bases between. The CDR3 length is 16 residues. CDR1 SGHTA and CDR2 FQGNSA come from the germline V gene. The CDR3 bases are TGTGCCAGCAGCCCCCCGGCGGGGGCTTTTGGAAACACCATATATTTT. This sequence encodes CASSPPAGAFGNTIYF. The full variable domain, its missing parts supplied by reference TRBV7-2 and TRBJ1-3, is GAGVSQSPSNKVTEKGKDVELRCDPISGHTALYWYRQSLGQGLEFLIYFQGNSAPDKSGLPSDRFSAERTGGSVSTLTIQRTQQEDSAVYLCASSPPAGAFGNTIYFGEGSWLTVV.